This passage covers 32 T cell receptor beta chains from one sample sequenced in a study of cytomegalovirus exposure and HLA in healthy donors. Primers for the PCR totalled 60 Vbeta and 13 Jbeta. TCRdb's table, derived via immunoSEQ multiplex PCR, lists solely in-frame clones and lacks some. The sample consists of about 120,000 clones, roughly a tenth of them appearing once. Specimen: PBMCs. The receptors come from a woman younger than 30 in good health and CMV-seropositive.

This clone turned up a few times. The chain combines TRBV10-2 with TRBJ1-2; 9 bases line up with TRBD1. The germline gives CDR1 WSHSY, CDR2 SAAADI. V was pared by 5 bases and J by 7 bases, with 5 bases of the junction left unmatched. The CDR3 runs 13 residues. The CDR3 sequence is CASSSPDRGGYTF. DNA of the CDR3: TGCGCCAGCAGTAGCCCGGACAGGGGTGGCTACACCTTC.

The rearrangement joins TRBV27 to TRBJ1-1; D unclear. This CDR3 is built from 14 residues. V was trimmed by 3 bases and J by 4 bases, leaving 12 bases between them. Germline assignment: CDR1 MNHEY and CDR2 SMNVEV (reference sequence). The CDR3 loop reads CASSFRGILTEAFF. The CDR3 DNA reads TGTGCCAGCAGTTTCAGAGGAATCCTCACTGAAGCTTTCTTT.

The chain links TRBV10-3 to TRBJ1-1; tentative D call: TRBD1 (6 bases). The V gene's germline CDR1 is ENHRY and CDR2 SYGVKD. The V and J ends lost 8 bases and 6 bases respectively, with 16 bases between them. This CDR3 is built from 13 residues. The CDR3 DNA sequence: TGTGCCATCGGCCAACCTGGGGGCTCTGAAGCTTTCTTT. This translates into CAIGQPGGSEAFF.

To note about this clone: At one end the junction does not follow the germline gene, possibly because of a read error. V is TRBV4-1 and J is TRBJ2-6; TRBD1 aligns across 8 bases. The germline gives CDR1 MGHRA, CDR2 YSYEKL. The CDR3 extends over 19 amino acids. CDR3 sequence: CASSEEGNRGFTGANVLTF. The CDR3 DNA sequence: TGCGCCAGCAGCGAAGAAGGGAACAGGGGGTTCACTGGGGCCAACGTCCTGACTTTC.

This clone was seen a few times. The genes are TRBV27 and TRBJ2-2; a possible D gene is TRBD1 (6 bases). This CDR3 has 13 residues. Trimming pared 6 bases from V and 6 bases from J, leaving 11 bases between. Germline loops: CDR1 MNHEY, CDR2 SMNVEV (reference sequence). The CDR3 sequence is CASRGQWAGELFF. In DNA form, the CDR3 reads TGTGCCAGCAGAGGACAGTGGGCCGGGGAGCTGTTTTTT.

Only a few counts were recorded for this clone. The CDR3, as DNA: TGTGCCAGCAGGAAAGAGAGTTCGAGTCTTGACACTGAAGCTTTCTTT. This translates into CASRKESSSLDTEAFF. The chain couples TRBV21-1 to TRBJ1-1. TRBV21-1 is reported as a pseudogene. This CDR3 is built from 16 residues.

The rearrangement links TRBV9 to TRBJ2-3, with D maybe TRBD2 (6 bases). Per the germline V gene, CDR1 is SGDLS and CDR2 is YYNGEE. V was shortened by 2 bases and J by 6 bases, with 13 bases between the two germline ends. This CDR3 is 14 amino acids long. The CDR3 sequence is CASSVSSVGDTQYF. The DNA of the CDR3 is TGTGCCAGCAGCGTCTCTAGCGTGGGTGATACGCAGTATTTT. The whole variable domain, filled in from reference TRBV9 and TRBJ2-3, reads DSGVTQTPKHLITATGQRVTLRCSPRSGDLSVYWYQQSLDQGLQFLIQYYNGEERAKGNILERFSAQQFPDLHSELNLSSLELGDSALYFCASSVSSVGDTQYFGPGTRLTVL.

The genes are TRBV2 and TRBJ2-1; D possibly corresponds to TRBD2 (5 bases). CDR3 length: 13 amino acids. V lost 7 bases to trimming and J lost 3 bases, with 10 bases between them. Germline V gene lookup returns CDR1 SNHLY and CDR2 FYNNEI. CDR3 sequence (DNA): TGTGCCAGCACTGCGGGTCTCTACAATGAGCAGTTCTTC. Translating gives CASTAGLYNEQFF.

Only a few counts were recorded for this clone. The chain is built from TRBV28 and TRBJ2-7, with a tentative D call TRBD2 (5 bases). CDR1 is MDHEN and CDR2 is SYDVKM in the germline V gene. The CDR3 is 14 residues long. V was clipped by 3 bases and J by 2 bases, with 11 bases between them. The CDR3 DNA follows: TGTGCCAGCAGTTTCTCCACCGGGGCCTACGAGCAGTACTTC. Amino acids: CASSFSTGAYEQYF.

The rearrangement links TRBV11-3 to TRBJ1-1, with D hard to call. Looked up from germline, CDR1 is SGHNT and CDR2 is YENEEA. The CDR3 has 13 amino acids. Trimming stripped 3 bases from V and 0 bases from J, with 5 bases between. CDR3 residues: CASSLAMNTEAFF. For the CDR3, the DNA is TGTGCCAGCAGCTTGGCCATGAACACTGAAGCTTTCTTT.

This clone was seen more than once but under ten times. The rearrangement uses TRBV7-9 and TRBJ2-1; 10 nucleotides line up with TRBD2. J lost 15 bases, V lost 5 bases, and 13 bases had no gene match. The germline gives CDR1 SEHNR, CDR2 FQNEAQ (reference sequence). This CDR3 contains 14 residues. This CDR3 is CASSRAGGPPWRFF. CDR3 DNA: TGTGCCAGCAGCAGAGCGGGAGGGCCCCCCTGGAGGTTCTTC.

The chain joins TRBV6-6 to TRBJ2-1; TRBD1 matches 8 bases. After removal of 6 bases from V and 5 bases from J, the junction contained 3 bases not matched to a gene. CDR3 length: 13 amino acids. Germline assignment: CDR1 MNHNY and CDR2 SVGAGI (reference sequence). The CDR3: CASRPTGDNEQFF. The DNA for the CDR3 is TGTGCCAGCAGGCCGACAGGGGACAATGAGCAGTTCTTC.

The chain joins TRBV4-1 to TRBJ2-1, with 7 positions matching TRBD2. The V gene end was trimmed by 0 bases and the J gene end by 3 bases; junction bases not matched to a gene: 2. The CDR3 is 15 residues long. Germline CDR1 is MGHRA and CDR2 is YSYEKL. CDR3 DNA: TGCGCCAGCAGCCAAGATCCGGGGGGCTACAATGAGCAGTTCTTC. Its protein product is CASSQDPGGYNEQFF.

This clone has a handful of counts. The chain joins TRBV6-6 to TRBJ2-1; 9 positions match TRBD1. The germline CDR1 and CDR2 sequences are MNHNY and SVGAGI (reference sequence). Losses at the gene ends were 1 base for V and 5 bases for J; bases not matched to a gene: 3. The CDR3 runs 15 residues. As DNA, the CDR3 is TGTGCCAGCAGTTACTGGCGGACAGGGGACAATGAGCAGTTCTTC. It yields the protein CASSYWRTGDNEQFF.

This clone was observed a few times. This rearrangement joins TRBV10-3 to TRBJ2-7; 9 positions match TRBD1. The CDR3 contains 13 residues. Trimming removed 6 bases from V and 4 bases from J; junction bases left unmatched: 4. CDR1 and CDR2 from the germline V gene are ENHRY and SYGVKD. CDR3 DNA sequence: TGTGCCATCAGACAGGGGGCAGAGTACGAGCAGTACTTC. Encoded protein: CAIRQGAEYEQYF.

The chain uses TRBV19 and TRBJ2-7, with D possibly matching TRBD1 (5 bases). The V gene's germline CDR1 is LNHDA and CDR2 SQIVND (reference sequence). The CDR3 has 18 residues. CDR3: CAKIPPVSRVVPTGEQYF. The CDR3 DNA reads as TGTGCGAAAATACCCCCCGTAAGCAGGGTAGTTCCTACCGGCGAGCAGTACTTC.

This clone was seen a handful of times. The J gene is TRBJ1-1, the V gene TRBV11-2; tentative D call: TRBD1 (5 bases). The CDR3 covers 11 residues. Germline V gives CDR1 SGHAT, CDR2 FQNNGV. Deletions cut 3 bases from V and 13 bases from J, with 12 bases between. The CDR3, as DNA: TGTGCCAGCAGCTTGGGCGGGAGGGGTTTCTTT. Residues: CASSLGGRGFF.

This clone was observed a handful of times. This chain joins TRBV6-5 and TRBJ2-7; the D gene is possibly TRBD2 (7 bases). The CDR3 length is 14 residues. Germline assignment: CDR1 MNHEY and CDR2 SVGAGI. Trimming took off 6 bases at V and 3 bases at J, with 15 bases between the two ends. As DNA, the CDR3 is TGTGCCAGCAGCATGGCGGGGGCGCTCTACGAGCAGTACTTC. Its protein product is CASSMAGALYEQYF.

This clone was picked up a small number of times. This rearrangement joins TRBV5-1 to TRBJ1-3; no definite D call. Trimming shortened V by 0 bases and J by 6 bases, and 16 bases separated the two germline ends. This CDR3 comprises 16 residues. Per germline, CDR1 SGHRS and CDR2 YFSETQ. The CDR3 loop is CASSLGPAEVTNTIYF. CDR3 in DNA: TGCGCCAGCAGCTTGGGCCCGGCCGAGGTGACAAACACCATATATTTT. The variable domain in full, with the rest retrieved from reference TRBV5-1 and TRBJ1-3, is KAGVTQTPRYLIKTRGQQVTLSCSPISGHRSVSWYQQTPGQGLQFLFEYFSETQRNKGNFPGRFSGRQFSNSRSEMNVSTLELGDSALYLCASSLGPAEVTNTIYFGEGSWLTVV.

The chain has TRBV19 and TRBJ2-3; D perhaps matches TRBD2 (5 bases). Germline lookup yields CDR1 LNHDA and CDR2 SQIVND (reference sequence). The CDR3 has 13 amino acids. Trimming took off 6 bases at V and 2 bases at J, with 9 bases between the two ends. The CDR3 protein is CASRTTNTDTQYF. The CDR3 DNA sequence: TGTGCCAGTAGGACTACGAACACAGATACGCAGTATTTT.

In this sample, this clone turned up a few times. CDR3 nucleotides: TGCGCCAGCAGTGCTTGGAGGGGCGGGACAGGTACATACAATGAGCAGTTCTTC. Translating it yields CASSAWRGGTGTYNEQFF. The chain uses TRBV5-1 and TRBJ2-1, with 8 bases that match TRBD1. The trim removed 5 bases at V and 4 bases at J, leaving 17 bases unmatched. Germline V gene lookup returns CDR1 SGHRS and CDR2 YFSETQ. The CDR3 loop spans 18 amino acids.

This clone appeared a few times. The gene calls are TRBV11-2 and TRBJ2-5, with 10 bases matching TRBD2. Unmatched junction bases numbered 0, after V lost 0 bases and J lost 5 bases. The CDR3 extends over 14 amino acids. The germline V gene encodes CDR1 SGHAT and CDR2 FQNNGV. The CDR3 DNA reads TGTGCCAGCAGCTTAGAAGCGGGAGGGGAGACCCAGTACTTC. It translates to CASSLEAGGETQYF. Full variable domain (remainder filled in from reference TRBV11-2 and TRBJ2-5): EAGVAQSPRYKIIEKRQSVAFWCNPISGHATLYWYQQILGQGPKLLIQFQNNGVVDDSQLPKDRFSAERLKGVDSTLKIQPAKLEDSAVYLCASSLEAGGETQYFGPGTRLLVL.

With respect to this clone: The sample carries other DNA sequences with the same CDR3. The V call is TRBV5-4, the J call TRBJ2-7, with a weak D call TRBD2 (5 bases). Germline CDR1 SGHNT, CDR2 YYREEE (reference sequence). V lost 0 bases and J 3 bases, leaving 7 bases between the germline ends. CDR3 length: 13 amino acids. The CDR3 region has the DNA TGTGCCAGCAGCTTGGTCGAGGGCTACGAGCAGTACTTC. It yields the protein CASSLVEGYEQYF.

This chain links TRBV6-6 with TRBJ2-1, with 8 bases aligning to TRBD2. V gave up 0 bases and J gave up 5 bases; unmatched junction bases: 6. This CDR3 contains 16 residues. CDR1 and CDR2 (germline): MNHNY, SVGAGI (reference sequence). The CDR3 loop reads CASSYSTGGPHNEQFF. CDR3 coding DNA: TGTGCCAGCAGTTACTCGACGGGAGGGCCCCACAATGAGCAGTTCTTC.

There are a few counts of this clone. The chain joins TRBV4-1 to TRBJ2-7, with 10 positions matching TRBD1. Trimming cost V 4 bases and J 5 bases; bases outside gene matches: 11. Germline CDR1 reads MGHRA; CDR2 reads YSYEKL. The CDR3 runs 16 residues. The DNA of the CDR3 is TGCGCCAGCAGCCCTTCAGGGACAGGGGATTACCACGAGCAGTACTTC. It yields the protein CASSPSGTGDYHEQYF.

The table lists this clone with a count of one. A clone one base away is much larger, so this may be a read error. The V call is TRBV27, the J call TRBJ2-3; D may be TRBD1 (6 bases). This CDR3 spans 12 amino acids. V lost 5 bases to trimming and J lost 6 bases, with 9 bases between them. CDR1 is MNHEY and CDR2 is SMNVEV in the germline V gene (reference sequence). The CDR3 sequence is CASSPQGDTQYF. DNA of the CDR3: TGTGCCAGCAGTCCCCAGGGGGATACGCAGTATTTT.

In this sample, this clone turned up a few times. The V call is TRBV5-6, the J call TRBJ2-7; D perhaps matches TRBD2 (6 bases). Germline V CDR1 and CDR2: SGHDT, YYEEEE. V was pared by 4 bases and J by 2 bases, with 19 bases between. This CDR3 is 16 amino acids long. The chain's CDR3 is CASSPGPGVGAYEQYF. As DNA, the CDR3 is TGTGCCAGCAGCCCGGGACCGGGAGTTGGGGCCTACGAGCAGTACTTC. Drawing the rest from reference TRBV5-6 and TRBJ2-7, the complete variable domain is DAGVTQSPTHLIKTRGQQVTLRCSPKSGHDTVSWYQQALGQGPQFIFQYYEEEERQRGNFPDRFSGHQFPNYSSELNVNALLLGDSALYLCASSPGPGVGAYEQYFGPGTRLTVT.

The table lists this clone with a few counts. The J gene is TRBJ2-3, the V gene TRBV4-1, with TRBD2 identical over 10 bases. Germline loops: CDR1 MGHRA, CDR2 YSYEKL. The CDR3 runs 18 residues. V lost 4 bases to trimming and J lost 4 bases; unmatched junction nucleotides: 14. For the CDR3, the DNA is TGCGCCAGCAGCCCCCGGGCCGTACTAGCGGGACAATCAGATACGCAGTATTTT. Protein: CASSPRAVLAGQSDTQYF.

This clone has only a few counts. This chain joins TRBV5-4 and TRBJ2-7, with TRBD2 matching 7 bases. Trimming at V came to 4 bases and at J to 2 bases, leaving 9 bases not matched to a gene. CDR1 is SGHNT, CDR2 YYREEE, per germline (reference sequence). The CDR3 sequence is 15 residues long. In nucleotides, the CDR3 is TGTGCCAGCAGCCCTAGCGGCCTTCAGACCTACGAGCAGTACTTC. Residues: CASSPSGLQTYEQYF. Full variable domain (remainder filled in from reference TRBV5-4 and TRBJ2-7): ETGVTQSPTHLIKTRGQQVTLRCSSQSGHNTVSWYQQALGQGPQFIFQYYREEENGRGNFPPRFSGLQFPNYSSELNVNALELDDSALYLCASSPSGLQTYEQYFGPGTRLTVT.

This clone was observed a few times. CDR3: CASSSVNTEAFF. The CDR3 DNA sequence: TGTGCCAGCAGCTCCGTGAACACTGAAGCTTTCTTT. The chain uses TRBV5-4 and TRBJ1-1; no reliable D call. V lost 3 bases, J lost 0 bases, and 3 bases lay in between. This CDR3 has 12 residues. The germline V gene encodes CDR1 SGHNT and CDR2 YYREEE (reference sequence).

This chain uses TRBV29-1 with TRBJ2-3; D remains unclear. The V gene's germline CDR1 is SQVTM and CDR2 ANQGSEA. The CDR3 has 12 residues. V shed 3 bases and J shed 0 bases, with 4 bases lying between them. The CDR3 region is CSVDASTDTQYF. DNA for the CDR3: TGCAGCGTTGATGCGAGCACAGATACGCAGTATTTT.

The chain has TRBV30 and TRBJ1-1; 9 bases fit TRBD1. The germline V gene encodes CDR1 GTSNPN and CDR2 SVGIG (reference sequence). This CDR3 is built from 13 residues. V was pared by 3 bases and J by 7 bases, with 6 bases of the junction left unmatched. In nucleotides, the CDR3 is TGTGCCTGGAGCGGACAGGGGCGCGGTGAAGCTTTCTTT. Encoded protein: CAWSGQGRGEAFF.